The rows below give T cell receptor beta chains drawn from one sample of a study of CD8+ T cells in alopecia areata. Assay: immunoSEQ multiplex PCR; the TCRdb copy retains only in-frame clones and omits some. The sample has 110,000 to 150,000 clones, around 51% seen once. The material was CD4+ T cells sorted from blood, obtained at week 0. Receptor source: a human donor with alopecia areata. Both conserved end residues are part of each CDR3. The D gene is left open where the match is weak. Size tells how often a clone was seen (once, few, many) or the class of an expanded clone, and some rows leave it out.

v_call	d_call	j_call	clone_size	cdr3_aa	cdr3_nt
TRBV30	NA	TRBJ2-5	NA	CAWSGGGTQETQYF	TGTGCCTGGAGTGGTGGGGGTACCCAAGAGACCCAGTACTTC
TRBV6-5	NA	TRBJ2-7	few	CASSATYGSYEQYF	TGTGCCAGCAGCGCAACCTATGGCTCCTACGAGCAGTACTTC
TRBV27	NA	TRBJ2-7	NA	CASSLEVGYEQYF	TGTGCCAGCAGTTTAGAGGTGGGCTACGAGCAGTACTTC
TRBV19	NA	TRBJ2-7	NA	CASSSGRLYYEQYF	TGTGCCAGTAGTTCGGGTCGGCTTTACTACGAGCAGTACTTC
TRBV7-2	TRBD2	TRBJ2-7	NA	CASSFSGSGLDEQYF	TGTGCCAGCAGCTTTAGCGGGAGCGGGCTCGACGAGCAGTACTTC
TRBV29-1	TRBD1	TRBJ2-5	NA	CSETGGQETQYF	TGCAGCGAGACAGGGGGCCAGGAGACCCAGTACTTC
TRBV9	NA	TRBJ2-7	NA	CASSVDPGAANEQYF	TGTGCCAGCAGCGTAGATCCGGGAGCTGCCAACGAGCAGTACTTC
TRBV2	TRBD1	TRBJ2-7	NA	CASSELTGEYF	TGTGCCAGCAGTGAACTGACAGGGGAGTACTTC
TRBV27	NA	TRBJ2-7	NA	CASSFGRMSSYEQYF	TGTGCCAGCAGTTTTGGGCGTATGAGCTCCTACGAGCAGTACTTC
TRBV30	TRBD1	TRBJ1-1	NA	CAWRNRGGTEAFF	TGTGCCTGGAGGAACAGGGGGGGAACTGAAGCTTTCTTT
TRBV30	TRBD1	TRBJ1-2	NA	CAWSADRGYGYTF	TGTGCCTGGAGTGCCGACAGGGGCTATGGCTACACCTTC
TRBV7-2	NA	TRBJ2-3	NA	CASGVDTQYF	TGTGCCAGCGGAGTAGATACGCAGTATTTT
TRBV30	NA	TRBJ2-7	once	CAWSATLSYEQYF	TGTGCCTGGAGTGCGACCTTATCCTACGAGCAGTACTTC
TRBV29-1	NA	TRBJ2-1	NA	CSVAAELHNEQFF	TGCAGCGTTGCCGCGGAGCTCCACAATGAGCAGTTCTTC
TRBV11-1	TRBD2	TRBJ2-1	NA	CASSITGTLAGDEQFF	TGTGCCAGCAGTATAACCGGGACCCTAGCGGGGGATGAGCAGTTCTTC
TRBV23-1	TRBD1	TRBJ1-5	NA	CASSQSPYRDRGSQPQHF	TGCGCCAGCAGTCAATCCCCTTACCGGGACAGGGGTTCTCAGCCCCAGCATTTT
TRBV18	NA	TRBJ2-1	NA	CASSPSLAGIYNEQFF	TGTGCCAGCTCACCATCCCTCGCGGGAATCTACAATGAGCAGTTCTTC
TRBV10-3	NA	TRBJ2-7	NA	CAIRSFSYEQYF	TGTGCCATCCGCTCATTCTCCTACGAGCAGTACTTC
TRBV27	NA	TRBJ2-4	NA	CASRPQLAKNIQYF	TGTGCCAGCCGACCCCAATTAGCCAAAAACATTCAGTACTTC
TRBV4-1	TRBD2	TRBJ2-7	NA	CASSQEPGGEQYF	TGTGCCAGCAGCCAAGAACCGGGGGGCGAGCAGTACTTC
TRBV25-1	NA	TRBJ1-4	NA	CASSEPGSKEKLFF	TGTGCCAGCAGTGAGCCAGGGAGTAAAGAAAAACTGTTTTTT